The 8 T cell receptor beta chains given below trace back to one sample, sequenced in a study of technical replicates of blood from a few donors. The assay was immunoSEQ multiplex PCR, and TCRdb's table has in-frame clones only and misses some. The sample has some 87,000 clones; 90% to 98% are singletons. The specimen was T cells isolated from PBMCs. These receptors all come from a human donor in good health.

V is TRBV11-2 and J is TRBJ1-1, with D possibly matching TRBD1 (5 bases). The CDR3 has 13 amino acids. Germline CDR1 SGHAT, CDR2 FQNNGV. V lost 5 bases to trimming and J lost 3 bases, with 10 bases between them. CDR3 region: CASSRQSDTEAFF. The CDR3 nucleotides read TGTGCCAGCAGCAGACAGTCCGACACTGAAGCTTTCTTT.

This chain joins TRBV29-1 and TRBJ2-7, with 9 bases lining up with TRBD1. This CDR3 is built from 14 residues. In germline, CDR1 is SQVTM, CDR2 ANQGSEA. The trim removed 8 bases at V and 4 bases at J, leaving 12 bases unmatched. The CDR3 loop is CSFSPDRGYYEQYF. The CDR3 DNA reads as TGCAGCTTCTCCCCGGACAGGGGATATTACGAGCAGTACTTC.

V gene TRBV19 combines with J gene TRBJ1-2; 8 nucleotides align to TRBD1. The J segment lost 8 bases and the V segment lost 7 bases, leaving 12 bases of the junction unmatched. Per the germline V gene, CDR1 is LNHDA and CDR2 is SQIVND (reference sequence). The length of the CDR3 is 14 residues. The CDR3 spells CASTLDRENLGYTF. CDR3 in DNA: TGTGCCAGTACTTTGGACAGGGAAAATTTAGGCTACACCTTC.

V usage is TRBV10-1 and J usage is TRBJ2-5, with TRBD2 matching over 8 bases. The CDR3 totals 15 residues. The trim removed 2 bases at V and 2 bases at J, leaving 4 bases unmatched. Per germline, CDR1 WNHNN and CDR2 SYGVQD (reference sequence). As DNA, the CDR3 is TGCGCCAGCAGTGAGCTGGCGGGAGGTCAAGAGACCCAGTACTTC. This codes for CASSELAGGQETQYF.

The CDR3 nucleotides are TGCGCCAGCAGCCCCCCGGAGCCAGATACGCAGTATTTT. It is translated as CASSPPEPDTQYF. The chain combines TRBV5-1 with TRBJ2-3; D gene uncertain. Germline V gene lookup returns CDR1 SGHRS and CDR2 YFSETQ. The germline V and J ends were trimmed by 4 bases and 4 bases, with 10 bases remaining between them. The CDR3 is 13 amino acids.

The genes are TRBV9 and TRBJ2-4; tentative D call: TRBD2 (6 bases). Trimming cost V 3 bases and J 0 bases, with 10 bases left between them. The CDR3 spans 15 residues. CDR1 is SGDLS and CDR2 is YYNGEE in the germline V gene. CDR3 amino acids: CASSGLAEAKNIQYF. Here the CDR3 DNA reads TGTGCCAGCAGCGGATTAGCGGAAGCCAAAAACATTCAGTACTTC. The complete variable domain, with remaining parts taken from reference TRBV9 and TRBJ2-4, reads DSGVTQTPKHLITATGQRVTLRCSPRSGDLSVYWYQQSLDQGLQFLIQYYNGEERAKGNILERFSAQQFPDLHSELNLSSLELGDSALYFCASSGLAEAKNIQYFGAGTRLSVL.

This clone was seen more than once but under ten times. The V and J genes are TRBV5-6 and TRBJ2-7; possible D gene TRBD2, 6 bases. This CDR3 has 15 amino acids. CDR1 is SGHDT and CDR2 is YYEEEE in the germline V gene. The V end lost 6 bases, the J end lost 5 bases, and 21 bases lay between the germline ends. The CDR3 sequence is CASTISGGLRDEQYF. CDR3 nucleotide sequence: TGTGCCAGCACCATCTCAGGAGGGTTGAGAGACGAGCAGTACTTC.

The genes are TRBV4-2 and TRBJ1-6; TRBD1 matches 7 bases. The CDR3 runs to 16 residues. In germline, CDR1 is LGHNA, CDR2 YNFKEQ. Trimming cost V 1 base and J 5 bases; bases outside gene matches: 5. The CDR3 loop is CASSQATGTDNSPLHF. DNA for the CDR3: TGTGCCAGCAGCCAAGCGACCGGGACAGATAATTCACCCCTCCACTTT.